These 28 T cell receptor beta chains share one sample of origin, sequenced in a study of regulatory T cells in long-lasting Graves disease. Time point specified: newly diagnosed GD, antithyroid drugs for less than 3 months. PBMCs provided the RNA from which the TCR library was made. Both iRepertoire HTBI primers and Arm-PCR of CDR3 regions were used to build the TCR beta libraries. TCRdb reprocessed the multiplex PCR reads via MiXCR and lists one record per CDR3 protein. The profile covers approximately 360,000 distinct CDR3 sequences, with roughly 12% appearing a single time and approximately 20% taken by the ten largest. In addition, the sample was reused for a study of T cells in Graves' hyperthyroidism and ophthalmopathy.

Specimen: peripheral blood mononuclear cells (PBMCs), collected at new diagnosis, from a patient treated with antithyroid drugs. These receptors were collected from a woman younger than 30 with Graves disease.

This clonotype was seen at least ten times. The chain's CDR3 is CASIPRVSRGYTF. The CDR3 coding sequence is TGTGCCAGCATCCCTAGGGTGTCTCGAGGCTACACCTTC. V usage is TRBV28 and J usage is TRBJ1-2; D is ambiguous. V lost 7 bases and J 8 bases, leaving 17 bases between the germline ends. This CDR3 contains 13 residues. CDR1 and CDR2 (germline): MDHEN, SYDVKM.

As regards this clonotype: A much larger clone lies a single base off, so this may be a read error. The chain joins TRBV28 to TRBJ2-7; tentative D call: TRBD1 (5 bases). The CDR3 loop spans 12 amino acids. Germline V gives CDR1 MDHEN, CDR2 SYDVKM. The CDR3 DNA sequence: TGTACCAGCAGGAGAATGTTGGACATAGTGTACTTC. It encodes CTSRRMLDIVYF.

In this sample, this clonotype turned up many times. V gene TRBV3-1 combines with J gene TRBJ1-1, with 9 bases lining up with TRBD1. The ends lost 1 base at V and 5 bases at J; junction bases unmatched: 5. This CDR3 is 15 amino acids long. The germline V gene has CDR1 LGHDT and CDR2 YNNKEL (reference sequence). The CDR3: CASSQGTGDRTEAFF. The CDR3 DNA sequence: TGTGCCAGCAGCCAAGGGACAGGGGATAGGACTGAAGCTTTCTTT.

This clonotype was seen only a few times. At one end, the junction sequence differs from germline, possibly due to a read error. This chain links TRBV9 with TRBJ2-6; D is possibly TRBD1 (5 bases). The CDR3 contains 17 residues. Germline loops: CDR1 SGDLS, CDR2 YYNGEE. The CDR3 nucleotides are TGTGCCAGCAGCGTAGCTGGCGGTTTCGCTGGGGCCAACGTTCTGACTTTC. Protein: CASSVAGGFAGANVLTF.

Ten or more counts support this clonotype. This chain joins TRBV20-1 and TRBJ2-7; D unresolved. The germline V gene encodes CDR1 DFQATT and CDR2 SNEGSKA (reference sequence). There are 12 residues in the CDR3. V lost 6 bases to trimming and J lost 3 bases, with 12 bases between them. CDR3 nucleotides: TGCAGTGCCCAGGAGTTTGGCTACGAGCAGTACTTC. Translated: CSAQEFGYEQYF.

The V gene is TRBV7-8, the J gene TRBJ2-1; no clear D gene. The germline V gene has CDR1 SGHVS and CDR2 FQNEAQ. The CDR3 has 17 residues. V was trimmed by 6 bases and J by 5 bases, leaving 23 bases between them. The CDR3 is CASSFTTDRPPHNEQFF. The CDR3 DNA reads as TGTGCCAGCAGTTTTACAACGGACCGGCCCCCTCACAATGAGCAGTTCTTC.

This clonotype was detected a few times. This may come from a read error, since a much larger clone is one base off. The CDR3 loop is CAWSASLGYGYTF. CDR3 bases: TGTGCCTGGAGCGCCTCACTTGGCTATGGCTACACCTTC. The chain uses TRBV30 and TRBJ1-2, with unresolved D. CDR1 GTSNPN and CDR2 SVGIG come from the germline V gene (reference sequence). V dropped 3 bases and J dropped 4 bases, with 12 bases sitting between them. The CDR3 is 13 amino acids. Drawing the rest from reference TRBV30 and TRBJ1-2, the complete variable domain is SQTIHQWPATLVQPVGSPLSLECTVEGTSNPNLYWYRQAAGRGLQLLFYSVGIGQISSEVPQNLSASRPQDRQFILSSKKLLLSDSGFYLCAWSASLGYGYTFGSGTRLTVV.

About this clonotype itself: Germline is not matched at one junction end, which may reflect a read error. V is TRBV4-1 and J is TRBJ2-7, with 13 bases lining up with TRBD2. The V gene's germline CDR1 is MGHRA and CDR2 YSYEKL. The CDR3 is 17 residues long. CDR3 bases: TGTGCCAGCAGCCCCGGGACTAGCGGGATGAGCTCCTACGAGCAGTACTTC. Amino acids: CASSPGTSGMSSYEQYF.

This clonotype was counted at least ten times. The chain's CDR3 is CASSLESAYEQYF. The CDR3 nucleotides are TGTGCCAGCAGCTTGGAGAGTGCCTACGAGCAGTACTTC. This chain links TRBV11-2 with TRBJ2-7, with no clear D. Trimming removed 3 bases from V and 2 bases from J, with 8 bases in between. Germline V gives CDR1 SGHAT, CDR2 FQNNGV. CDR3 length: 13 amino acids.

This clonotype appeared many times. This rearrangement joins TRBV30 to TRBJ1-2; tentatively, D is TRBD1 (6 bases). Germline CDR1 and CDR2: GTSNPN and SVGIG (reference sequence). V was pared by 4 bases and J by 4 bases, with 16 bases between. This CDR3 has 14 residues. This chain's CDR3 is CAWTSNHRVYGYTF. The CDR3 coding sequence is TGTGCCTGGACCTCCAATCACAGGGTCTATGGCTACACCTTC.

This clonotype was observed a handful of times. One base away lies a much larger clone, so this may be a sequencing read error. The chain links TRBV28 to TRBJ1-4; D gene uncertain. CDR1 and CDR2 from the germline V gene are MDHEN and SYDVKM. The CDR3 consists of 14 residues. The CDR3 DNA is TGTGCCAGCAGCCCCGGGAGAGAGCATGAAAAACTGCTTTTT. This gives the protein CASSPGREHEKLLF.

This clonotype came up many times. This chain joins TRBV28 and TRBJ1-2, with D unresolved. CDR3 size: 15 residues. The V end lost 4 bases, the J end lost 4 bases, and 16 bases lay between the germline ends. In germline, CDR1 is MDHEN, CDR2 SYDVKM. CDR3 coding DNA: TGTGCCAGCAGTTGGGTTCATACAGATACCTATGGCTACACCTTC. Amino acids: CASSWVHTDTYGYTF.

In its sample, this clonotype was seen many times. V and J are TRBV6-5 and TRBJ2-7; D is uncertain. The ends were cut back, 0 bases at V and 4 bases at J, with 10 bases in the middle. The CDR3 loop spans 14 amino acids. Germline V gene sequence: CDR1 MNHEY, CDR2 SVGAGI. The CDR3: CASSYSRLGYEQYF. The DNA of the CDR3 is TGTGCCAGCAGTTACTCCCGACTGGGATACGAGCAGTACTTC.

Many counts were recorded for this clonotype. The genes are TRBV12-3 or TRBV12-4 and TRBJ1-5; perhaps TRBD1 as D (5 bases). The CDR3 has 13 amino acids. Trimming left V 3 bases short and J 3 bases short, with 6 bases between. The CDR3 loop is CASSLGTNQPQHF. CDR3 coding DNA: TGTGCCAGCAGTTTGGGGACCAATCAGCCCCAGCATTTT.

In this sample, this clonotype turned up many times. The chain links TRBV9 to TRBJ1-4; D not certain. CDR1 is SGDLS and CDR2 is YYNGEE in the germline V gene. The CDR3 runs to 15 residues. Trimming cost V 4 bases and J 6 bases, with 16 bases left between them. The CDR3 here is CASSRTGLDYEKLFF. For the CDR3, the DNA is TGTGCCAGCAGCCGAACCGGGTTGGATTATGAAAAACTGTTTTTT. Filled out from reference TRBV9 and TRBJ1-4, the complete variable domain reads DSGVTQTPKHLITATGQRVTLRCSPRSGDLSVYWYQQSLDQGLQFLIQYYNGEERAKGNILERFSAQQFPDLHSELNLSSLELGDSALYFCASSRTGLDYEKLFFGSGTQLSVL.

This clonotype has a count of ten or more. The gene calls are TRBV18 and TRBJ2-1; D is uncertain. Trimming took 6 bases from V and 0 from J, leaving 6 bases between them. CDR3 length equals 13 residues. CDR1 is KGHSH, CDR2 LQKENI, per germline. CDR3 nucleotides: TGTGCCAGCTCTCCCCTCTCCTACAATGAGCAGTTCTTC. The encoded protein is CASSPLSYNEQFF.

This clonotype was detected only once. V is TRBV5-1 and J is TRBJ1-4; D ambiguous. The V gene lost 0 bases and the J gene lost 4 bases, with 7 bases spanning the gap. Germline V gene sequence: CDR1 SGHRS, CDR2 YFSETQ. This CDR3 has 14 residues. CDR3 sequence reads: CASSLDLINEKLFF. The CDR3, as DNA: TGCGCCAGCAGCTTGGACCTCATTAATGAAAAACTGTTTTTT.

This clonotype was counted many times. V and J are TRBV7-8 and TRBJ2-1; D remains unclear. Germline V lookup: CDR1 SGHVS, CDR2 FQNEAQ. The CDR3 covers 17 residues. Deletions cut 0 bases from V and 10 bases from J, with 22 bases between. This CDR3 is CASSLAYETRYQREQFF. CDR3 DNA: TGTGCCAGCAGCTTAGCTTATGAGACAAGGTACCAGCGAGAGCAGTTCTTC.

This clonotype was seen a handful of times. The V gene is TRBV29-1, the J gene TRBJ2-1; D ambiguous. Germline assignment: CDR1 SQVTM and CDR2 ANQGSEA. The ends were cut back, 5 bases at V and 5 bases at J, with 7 bases in the middle. The CDR3 runs to 11 residues. CDR3 sequence reads: CSVLGNNEQFF. In nucleotides, the CDR3 is TGCAGCGTTCTAGGAAACAATGAGCAGTTCTTC.

This clonotype was seen many times. This chain links TRBV20-1 with TRBJ2-5; 13 bases are shared with TRBD2. This CDR3 comprises 18 residues. V trimming: 3 bases; J trimming: 4 bases; junction bases outside the gene matches: 14. CDR1 DFQATT and CDR2 SNEGSKA come from the germline V gene (reference sequence). The CDR3 DNA reads TGCAGTGCTAGTATACTAGCGGGGGGGCCGGGGCGACCAGAGACCCAGTACTTC. Residues: CSASILAGGPGRPETQYF.

This clonotype has a count of ten or more. The rearrangement links TRBV20-1 to TRBJ2-3; 7 nucleotides agree with TRBD1. Germline trimming cut 5 bases from V and 4 bases from J; bases unmatched to any gene: 6. The germline gives CDR1 DFQATT, CDR2 SNEGSKA (reference sequence). The CDR3 consists of 13 residues. CDR3 in DNA: TGCAGTGCTCAGGGGGACGTTGCAGATACGCAGTATTTT. It specifies CSAQGDVADTQYF.

This clonotype turned up a few times. The V and J genes are TRBV6-4 and TRBJ2-1; possibly TRBD1 for D (5 bases). The CDR3 is made up of 13 amino acids. Trimming removed 6 bases from V and 7 bases from J, with 13 bases in between. Germline CDR1 is MRHNA and CDR2 is SNTAGT. The chain's CDR3 is CASSFRAANEQFF. The CDR3 coding sequence is TGTGCCAGCAGCTTCAGGGCCGCGAATGAGCAGTTCTTC.

The rearrangement uses TRBV14 and TRBJ2-7; D is unclear. Germline V lookup: CDR1 SGHDN, CDR2 FVKESK. The CDR3 has 14 amino acids. V was clipped by 4 bases and J by 3 bases, with 13 bases between them. In nucleotides, the CDR3 is TGTGCCAGCAGCCTACGACAATCCTTCTACGAGCAGTACTTC. It codes for CASSLRQSFYEQYF.

This clonotype was counted only a few times. The J gene is TRBJ1-1, the V gene TRBV25-1; D is ambiguous. Germline-derived CDR1 and CDR2 are MGHDK and SYGVNS. Deletions cut 6 bases from V and 4 bases from J, with 9 bases between. This CDR3 region has 12 residues. CDR3 DNA: TGTGCCAGCAGAAGTGAAAGCACTGAAGCTTTCTTT. Its protein product is CASRSESTEAFF.

This clonotype was seen only once. V is TRBV7-9 and J is TRBJ2-7, with 13 positions matching TRBD2. Germline V gene data show CDR1 as SEHNR and CDR2 as FQNEAQ (reference sequence). The CDR3 is 14 amino acids. The V segment lost 4 bases and the J segment 5 bases; nucleotides outside the gene matches: 2. The CDR3 loop reads CASSSTSGGDEQYV. Here the CDR3 DNA reads TGTGCCAGCAGCTCCACTAGCGGGGGGGACGAGCAGTACGTC.

This clonotype was seen ten or more times. J is TRBJ1-5 and V is TRBV27; the D is unclear. There are 12 residues in the CDR3. Deletions cut 3 bases from V and 5 bases from J, with 5 bases between. Germline assignment: CDR1 MNHEY and CDR2 SMNVEV (reference sequence). The CDR3 protein is CASSFLDQPQHF. The CDR3 DNA sequence: TGTGCCAGCAGTTTCCTAGATCAGCCCCAGCATTTT.

This clonotype has ten or more counts. The chain is built from TRBV2 and TRBJ2-2; D gene unclear. The CDR3 loop spans 11 amino acids. V lost 8 bases to trimming and J lost 10 bases, with 11 bases between them. CDR1 and CDR2 (germline): SNHLY, FYNNEI. The CDR3 protein is CASGVGEELFF. CDR3 coding DNA: TGTGCCAGCGGGGTGGGCGAGGAGCTGTTTTTT.

Concerning this clonotype itself: An end of the junction does not agree with germline; a read error may underlie this. This chain uses TRBV5-5 with TRBJ2-2; D is perhaps TRBD1 or TRBD2 (5 bases each). Germline assignment: CDR1 SGHKS and CDR2 YYEKEE (reference sequence). The CDR3 is 17 residues long. CDR3 loop: CASSLYFRDPNTGELLF. The DNA of the CDR3 is TGTGCCAGCAGCTTATATTTCCGGGACCCGAACACCGGGGAGCTGCTTTTT. The full variable domain, in which reference TRBV5-5 and TRBJ2-2 provide the parts outside the CDR3, is DAGVTQSPTHLIKTRGQQVTLRCSPISGHKSVSWYQQVLGQGPQFIFQYYEKEERGRGNFPDRFSARQFPNYSSELNVNALLLGDSALYLCASSLYFRDPNTGELLFGEGSRLTVL.